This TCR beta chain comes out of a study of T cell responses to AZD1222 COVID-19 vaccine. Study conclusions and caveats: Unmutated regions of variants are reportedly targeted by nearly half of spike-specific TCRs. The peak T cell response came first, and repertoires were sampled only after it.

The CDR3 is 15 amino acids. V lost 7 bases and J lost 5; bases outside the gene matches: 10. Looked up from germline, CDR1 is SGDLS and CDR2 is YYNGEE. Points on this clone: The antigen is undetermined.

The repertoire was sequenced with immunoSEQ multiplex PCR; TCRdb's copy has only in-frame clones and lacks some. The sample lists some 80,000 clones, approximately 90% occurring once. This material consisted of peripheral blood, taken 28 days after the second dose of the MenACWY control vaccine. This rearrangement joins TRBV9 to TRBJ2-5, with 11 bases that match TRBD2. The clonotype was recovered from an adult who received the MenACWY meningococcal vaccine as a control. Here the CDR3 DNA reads TGTGCCAGCCAGCTTAGCGGGGGGGCGGCCGAGACCCAGTACTTC. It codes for CASQLSGGAAETQYF.